This T cell receptor (beta chain) was sequenced during a study of T cell responses to AZD1222 COVID-19 vaccine. Study-wide background: Second-dose recipients at about 4 or about 12 weeks were treated as one pooled group.

The repertoire was sequenced with immunoSEQ multiplex PCR; TCRdb's copy has only in-frame clones and lacks some. In the table there are about 97,000 clones, around 88% of which are singletons. Deletions cut 0 bases from V and 8 bases from J, with 17 bases between. CDR3 length: 15 residues. The germline CDR1 and CDR2 sequences are SGHRS and YFSETQ. The TCR was taken from an adult in good health. Sequenced material: peripheral blood, taken on day 0 of AZD1222 vaccination. V is TRBV5-1 and J is TRBJ1-2; D might be TRBD1 (5 bases). DNA of the CDR3: TGCGCCAGCAGCTTGGAATCAGGGCTGTCTGGCGGCTACACCTTC. It yields the protein CASSLESGLSGGYTF.